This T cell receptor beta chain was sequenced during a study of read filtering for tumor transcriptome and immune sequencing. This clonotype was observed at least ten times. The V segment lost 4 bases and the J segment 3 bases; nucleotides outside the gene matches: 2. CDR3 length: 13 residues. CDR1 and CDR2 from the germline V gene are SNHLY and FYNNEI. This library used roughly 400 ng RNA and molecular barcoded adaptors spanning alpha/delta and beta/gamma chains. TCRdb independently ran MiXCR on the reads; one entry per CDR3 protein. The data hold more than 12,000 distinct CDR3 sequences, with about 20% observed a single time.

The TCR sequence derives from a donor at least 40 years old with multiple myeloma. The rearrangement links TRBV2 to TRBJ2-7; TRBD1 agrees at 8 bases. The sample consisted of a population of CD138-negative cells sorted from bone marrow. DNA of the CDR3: TGTGCCAGCAGTGGGACAGGGCGCTACGAGCAGTACTTC. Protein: CASSGTGRYEQYF.